These T cell receptor beta chains were read from a single sample in a study of CXCR3-negative and CXCR3-positive naive CD8 T cells. From the 5' RACE reads, TCRdb lists one entry per CDR3 protein and no DNA. The sample data list tens of thousands of distinct CDR3 sequences. What was sequenced was naive CXCR3+ CD8+ T cells from blood. The receptors come from a human donor in good health. Some clones in this sample may be carry-over from other donors' samples. Each CDR3 is given with its conserved first and last residue. Each record gives: V gene, J gene, clone size, CDR3 length, CDR3 protein. Not every row has a clone size; where given, it reads once, few, many or a size class.

>TRBV14|TRBJ2-1|NA|14
CASSPSGYRHEQFF
>TRBV4-3|TRBJ1-5|NA|15
CASSQDNGLNQPQHF
>TRBV5-6|TRBJ2-3|NA|13
CASSLPGQTAQYF
>TRBV15|TRBJ2-7|NA|15
CATSRGLAQAYEQYF
>TRBV7-7|TRBJ2-5|NA|19
CASSTVPWTGGGLKETQYF
>TRBV4-1|TRBJ1-4|NA|14
CASSQEAGDEKLFF
>TRBV6-6|TRBJ2-7|NA|16
CASSHPGTGFIYEQYF
>TRBV6-2/TRBV6-3|TRBJ2-1|NA|12
CASHSSGYEQFF
>TRBV4-1|TRBJ2-1|NA|14
CASSQDRAEYEQFF
>TRBV9|TRBJ1-1|NA|16
CASSVPDRGASTEAFF
>TRBV7-9|TRBJ1-2|NA|15
CASSPTQGPNYGYTF
>TRBV27|TRBJ2-7|NA|14
CASRWGQGTYEQYF
>TRBV15|TRBJ2-7|NA|15
CATSRSREASYEQYF
>TRBV7-9|TRBJ2-7|NA|15
CASSRQGLPNDEQYF
>TRBV28|TRBJ2-1|NA|16
CASNAGTSGGANEQFF
>TRBV3-1|TRBJ2-2|NA|15
CASSPRGGLPGELFF
>TRBV27|TRBJ2-1|NA|14
CASSLLAGYNEQFF
>TRBV15|TRBJ2-1|NA|11
CATSRGNEQFF
>TRBV9|TRBJ1-1|NA|14
CASSVGQMNTEAFF
>TRBV13|TRBJ2-1|NA|15
CASSTLAETYNEQFF
>TRBV6-5|TRBJ2-7|NA|14
CASSTGTGSYEQYF
>TRBV7-9|TRBJ2-7|NA|15
CASSSTGLAVYEQYF
>TRBV5-6|TRBJ1-5|NA|14
CASTYKSGGQPQHF
>TRBV6-5|TRBJ1-2|NA|17
CASSYLGPRPINYSYTF
>TRBV28|TRBJ1-1|NA|15
CASSDTGTGVTEAFF
>TRBV4-2|TRBJ2-7|NA|14
CASSQASGLTPQYF
>TRBV20-1|TRBJ2-3|NA|14
CSARDGQGVSTQYF
>TRBV20-1|TRBJ2-1|NA|16
CSAGHPSTTHTDEQFF
>TRBV15|TRBJ2-7|NA|14
CATSRVGQSGEQYF
>TRBV28|TRBJ2-5|NA|15
CASSYPRIVQETQYF
>TRBV11-2|TRBJ2-3|NA|12
CASSLVTDTQYF
>TRBV29-1|TRBJ2-2|NA|13
CSVVSRDPGELFF
>TRBV28|TRBJ2-7|NA|15
CASSFVLSRTSEQYF
>TRBV7-6|TRBJ1-1|NA|14
CASSFRTGDAEAFF
>TRBV7-9|TRBJ1-1|NA|13
CASSFQENTEAFF
>TRBV29-1|TRBJ2-1|NA|14
CSAETSGGANEQFF
>TRBV28|TRBJ2-3|NA|14
CASSSLPLTDTQYF
>TRBV3-1|TRBJ1-3|NA|18
CASSQDRGGWSSGNTIYF
>TRBV7-9|TRBJ1-1|NA|13
CASSLGTGTEAGF
>TRBV7-2|TRBJ1-1|NA|14
CASSLGGGDTEAFF
>TRBV27|TRBJ2-2|NA|16
CASNPVSGTATGELFF
>TRBV20-1|TRBJ1-2|medium-sized|15
CSARPLTGINYGYTF
>TRBV5-1|TRBJ1-1|NA|14
CASSSPLGNREAFF
>TRBV7-9|TRBJ2-1|NA|15
CASSLDSGRIDEQFF
>TRBV29-1|TRBJ2-3|NA|14
CSVVLRGQIDTQYF
>TRBV7-6|TRBJ2-3|NA|15
CASSLAGGVTDTQYF
>TRBV2|TRBJ2-1|NA|15
CASSGTPTGENEQFF
>TRBV4-1|TRBJ2-1|NA|16
CASSQAPTSGRNEQFF
>TRBV29-1|TRBJ2-7|NA|15
CSVEDPDSLAYEQYF
>TRBV12-3/TRBV12-4|TRBJ2-1|NA|19
CASSFLLEPPGKLYNEQFF
>TRBV12-3/TRBV12-4|TRBJ2-7|NA|14
CASSFAGPQDEQYF
>TRBV29-1|TRBJ1-1|NA|13
CSVRMSMNTEAFF
>TRBV29-1|TRBJ1-2|NA|13
CSVEEGTIPGYTF
>TRBV12-3/TRBV12-4|TRBJ2-2|NA|15
CAIPRAGVGTGELFF
>TRBV6-1|TRBJ1-3|NA|13
CAGEDADSNTIYF
>TRBV5-4|TRBJ2-5|NA|14
CASSLLSGQETQYF